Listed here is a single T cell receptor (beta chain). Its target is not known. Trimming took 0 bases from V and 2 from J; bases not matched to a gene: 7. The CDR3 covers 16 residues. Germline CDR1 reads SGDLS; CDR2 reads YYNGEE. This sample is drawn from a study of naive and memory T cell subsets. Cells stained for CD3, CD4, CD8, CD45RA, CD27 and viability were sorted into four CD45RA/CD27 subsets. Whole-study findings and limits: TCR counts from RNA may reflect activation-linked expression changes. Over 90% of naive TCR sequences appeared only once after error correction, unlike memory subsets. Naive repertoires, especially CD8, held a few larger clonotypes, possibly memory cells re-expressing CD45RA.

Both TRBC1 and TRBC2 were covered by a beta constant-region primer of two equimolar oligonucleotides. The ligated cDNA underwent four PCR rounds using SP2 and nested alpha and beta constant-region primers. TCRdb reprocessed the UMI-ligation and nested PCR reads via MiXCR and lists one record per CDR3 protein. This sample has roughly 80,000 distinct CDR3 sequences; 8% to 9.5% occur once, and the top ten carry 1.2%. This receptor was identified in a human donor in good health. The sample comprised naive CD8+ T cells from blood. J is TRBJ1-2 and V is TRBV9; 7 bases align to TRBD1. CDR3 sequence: CASSVGQGLGNYGYTF. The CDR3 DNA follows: TGTGCCAGCAGCGTAGGACAGGGACTAGGGAACTATGGCTACACCTTC.